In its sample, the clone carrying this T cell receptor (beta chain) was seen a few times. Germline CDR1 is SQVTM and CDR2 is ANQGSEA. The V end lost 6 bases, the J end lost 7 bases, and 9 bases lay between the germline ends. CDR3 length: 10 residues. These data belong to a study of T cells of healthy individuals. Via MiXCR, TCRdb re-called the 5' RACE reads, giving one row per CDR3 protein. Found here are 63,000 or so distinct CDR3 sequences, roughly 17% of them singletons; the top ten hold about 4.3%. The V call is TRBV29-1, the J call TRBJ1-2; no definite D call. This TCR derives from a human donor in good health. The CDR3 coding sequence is TGCAGCGTGGAGGGATCTGGCTACACCTTC. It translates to CSVEGSGYTF.